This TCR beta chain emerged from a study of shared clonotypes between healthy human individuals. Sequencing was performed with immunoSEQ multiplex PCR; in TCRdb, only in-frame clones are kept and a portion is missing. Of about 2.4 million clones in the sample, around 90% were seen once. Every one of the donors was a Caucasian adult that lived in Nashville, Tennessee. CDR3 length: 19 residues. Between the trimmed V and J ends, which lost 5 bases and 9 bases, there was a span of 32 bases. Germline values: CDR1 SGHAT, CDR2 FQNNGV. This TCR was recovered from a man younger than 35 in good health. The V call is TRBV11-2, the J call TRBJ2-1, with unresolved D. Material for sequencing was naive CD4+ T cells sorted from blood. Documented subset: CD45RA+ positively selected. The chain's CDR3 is CASSPTRINLRTRPSEQFF. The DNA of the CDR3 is TGTGCCAGCAGCCCGACCCGCATTAACCTAAGGACCAGACCCAGTGAGCAGTTCTTC.